The following is a T cell receptor beta chain sequence with its context. While infection was still active, Seattle patients were enrolled and then followed longitudinally. Per the original data handling: Reference gene primer amplification in the assay estimated nucleated cell counts. This table comes from immunoSEQ multiplex PCR, and its TCRdb copy is limited to in-frame clones, with some not included. The V and J calls and clone size come from that table; D and trimming were worked out from the DNA. The sample lists tens of thousands of clones; 90% were seen once. This sample was included in a study of blood T cell repertoires in COVID-19. The sequenced sample consisted of peripheral blood. The sequence came from a man between 18 and 29 years old with COVID-19, enrolled during active disease.

The CDR3 sequence: CASSRNINRLGAHTDTQYF. The CDR3 nucleotides are TGTGCCAGCAGCCGTAACATTAATAGATTGGGGGCGCACACAGATACGCAGTATTTT. The chain uses TRBV27 and TRBJ2-3, with D possibly being TRBD1 (6 bases). This CDR3 region has 19 residues. Germline assignment: CDR1 MNHEY and CDR2 SMNVEV (reference sequence). V was shortened by 6 bases and J by 2 bases, with 27 bases between the two germline ends.